A single sample is the source of the 26 T cell receptor beta chains below, sequenced in a study of Graves' ophthalmopathy and Graves' hyperthyroidism. Scientists amplified the TCR beta CDR3 regions from RNA transcripts. Amplification began with first-round RT-PCR using HTBI primers, then second-round multiplex PCR was performed. TCRdb reprocessed the multiplex PCR reads via MiXCR and lists one record per CDR3 protein. The sample carries about 620,000 distinct CDR3 sequences, over 20% recorded once. Sequenced material: peripheral blood. All receptors come from a woman under 30 with stable Graves' hyperthyroidism. Some clones in this sample may be carry-over from other donors' samples.

V and J are TRBV6-4 and TRBJ2-5, with no clear D. This CDR3 is 10 amino acids long. Germline CDR1 is MRHNA and CDR2 is SNTAGT. With 8 bases removed from V and 5 bases from J, the gap between germline ends came to 6 bases. This CDR3 is CASPGETQYF. As DNA, the CDR3 is TGTGCCAGCCCCGGTGAGACCCAGTACTTC.

There are many counts of this clonotype. The J gene is TRBJ1-5, the V gene TRBV6-1; D is uncertain. V shed 5 bases and J shed 1 base, with 15 bases lying between them. The germline CDR1 and CDR2 sequences are MNHNS and SASEGT. The CDR3 consists of 16 residues. The DNA for the CDR3 is TGTGCCAGCAGTCCGGACGCCCCGGTGAGCAATCAGCCCCAGCATTTT. Amino acid sequence: CASSPDAPVSNQPQHF.

CDR3 protein: CASSIFGGSLAKNIQYF. The CDR3, as DNA: TGTGCCAGCAGTATATTTGGCGGGAGTCTAGCCAAAAACATTCAGTACTTC. The chain employs TRBV28 and TRBJ2-4; 7 bases are shared with TRBD2. This CDR3 region has 17 residues. The V and J ends lost 5 bases and 0 bases, in that order; junction bases with no gene match: 10. Germline CDR1 and CDR2: MDHEN and SYDVKM.

The table lists this clonotype with many counts. The rearrangement uses TRBV28 and TRBJ1-1; 7 bases map to TRBD1. The CDR3 consists of 14 residues. V was pared by 5 bases and J by 1 base, with 4 bases of the junction left unmatched. The germline V gene has CDR1 MDHEN and CDR2 SYDVKM. The DNA of the CDR3 is TGTGCCAGCAGTGCGACAGGGTGGAACACTGAAGCTTTCTTT. It translates to CASSATGWNTEAFF.

This clonotype has just a few counts. One end of the junction is discordant with germline, which a read error may explain. V and J are TRBV6-5 and TRBJ1-6, with unresolved D. The CDR3 length is 16 residues. In germline, CDR1 is MNHEY, CDR2 SVGAGI. The CDR3, as DNA: TGTGCCAGTAGTTACTCGGGTGGAGGTTGGGATTCACCCCTCCACTTT. It specifies CASSYSGGGWDSPLHF.

This clonotype was counted only a few times. The gene calls are TRBV7-9 and TRBJ1-2; D perhaps matches TRBD1 (5 bases). Trimming pared 8 bases from V and 5 bases from J, leaving 12 bases between. Looked up from germline, CDR1 is SEHNR and CDR2 is FQNEAQ (reference sequence). The length of the CDR3 is 12 residues. CDR3 residues: CASGIDSYGYTF. CDR3 DNA: TGTGCCAGCGGCATCGACAGTTATGGCTACACCTTC.

This clonotype occurred many times. The rearrangement uses TRBV10-3 and TRBJ2-7; weak D call: TRBD2 (5 bases). V gave up 10 bases and J gave up 2 bases, with 15 bases separating them. Germline V gene data show CDR1 as ENHRY and CDR2 as SYGVKD. CDR3 length: 13 residues. The DNA for the CDR3 is TGTGCCACGGCTTCGCGGGCCGCCTACGAGCAGTACTTC. This gives the protein CATASRAAYEQYF.

This clonotype came up many times. The chain links TRBV2 to TRBJ2-5; tentatively, D is TRBD1 (6 bases). V lost 7 bases and J 1 base, leaving 13 bases between the germline ends. The CDR3 contains 14 residues. CDR1 SNHLY and CDR2 FYNNEI come from the germline V gene. The CDR3, as DNA: TGTGCCAGCACCGCCGACAGGATCCAAGAGACCCAGTACTTC. It yields the protein CASTADRIQETQYF.

This clonotype was observed a handful of times. This chain connects TRBV12-3 or TRBV12-4 to TRBJ1-3; no definite D call. Trimming pared 6 bases from V and 2 bases from J, leaving 11 bases between. The CDR3 totals 14 residues. CDR3 region: CASRGGTTGNTIYF. For the CDR3, the DNA is TGTGCCAGCAGGGGCGGCACAACTGGAAACACCATATATTTT.

V is TRBV3-1 and J is TRBJ1-5, with 7 bases that match TRBD1. This CDR3 comprises 14 residues. J lost 10 bases, V lost 1 base, and 7 bases had no gene match. In germline, CDR1 is LGHDT, CDR2 YNNKEL (reference sequence). The CDR3 protein is CASSQGQGPPPQHF. In DNA, the CDR3 is TGTGCCAGCAGCCAAGGACAGGGTCCTCCCCCCCAGCATTTT.

This clonotype was picked up many times. The chain couples TRBV7-2 to TRBJ1-2; 9 nucleotides align to TRBD1. The CDR3 spans 15 residues. V lost 5 bases to trimming and J lost 2 bases; unmatched junction nucleotides: 6. Per the germline V gene, CDR1 is SGHTA and CDR2 is FQGNSA. This chain's CDR3 is CASSQGQGKNYGYTF. The CDR3 region has the DNA TGTGCCAGCAGCCAAGGACAGGGGAAGAACTATGGCTACACCTTC.

This clonotype has at least ten counts. This chain connects TRBV15 to TRBJ1-1; unclear D gene. The CDR3 totals 16 residues. Germline CDR1 LNHNV, CDR2 YYDKDF (reference sequence). Trimming pared 0 bases from V and 0 bases from J, leaving 11 bases between. The CDR3 protein is CATSRDLADMNTEAFF. CDR3 nucleotides: TGTGCCACCAGCAGAGATCTGGCAGACATGAACACTGAAGCTTTCTTT.

This clonotype was seen ten or more times. This sequence joins TRBV12-3 or TRBV12-4 and TRBJ1-1; D perhaps matches TRBD1 (5 bases). CDR3 size: 13 residues. V was cut by 5 bases and J by 9 bases, with 16 bases left in between. CDR3 DNA sequence: TGTGCCAGCAGTCCGGAGGGACCCCCTCAAGCTTTCTTT. This gives the protein CASSPEGPPQAFF.

This clonotype was observed at least ten times. The chain uses TRBV30 and TRBJ1-6; 7 bases line up with TRBD1. V lost 1 base and J lost 9; bases outside the gene matches: 6. Germline V gene data show CDR1 as GTSNPN and CDR2 as SVGIG (reference sequence). CDR3 size: 14 residues. The CDR3 region is CAWSGQGESSPLHF. Written as DNA, the CDR3 is TGTGCCTGGAGTGGGCAGGGGGAAAGTTCACCCCTCCACTTT.

This clonotype was counted ten times or more. V usage is TRBV6-1 and J usage is TRBJ2-5, with D possibly matching TRBD1 (5 bases). Germline lookup yields CDR1 MNHNS and CDR2 SASEGT. CDR3 length: 13 amino acids. CDR3 sequence (DNA): TGTACCACTAAAGGGGCCTCCCAAGAGACCCAGTACTTC. Its protein is CTTKGASQETQYF.

Many counts were recorded for this clonotype. The chain recombines TRBV18 with TRBJ1-6, with D hard to call. The CDR3 extends over 15 amino acids. Germline V lookup: CDR1 KGHSH, CDR2 LQKENI. V was cut by 0 bases and J by 5 bases, with 8 bases left in between. CDR3 bases: TGTGCCAGCTCACCACCCTCGCTGAATAATTCACCCCTCCACTTT. The encoded protein is CASSPPSLNNSPLHF.

This clonotype was picked up many times. The rearrangement uses TRBV6-1 and TRBJ2-5; TRBD1 might be the D (6 bases). V lost 5 bases to trimming and J lost 0 bases, with 16 bases between them. The CDR3 is made up of 16 amino acids. The germline CDR1 and CDR2 sequences are MNHNS and SASEGT. The CDR3 bases are TGTGCCAGCAGTCCAGGGGTACAGGCTAACCAAGAGACCCAGTACTTC. This gives the protein CASSPGVQANQETQYF.

This chain uses TRBV6-1 with TRBJ2-7; 10 bases map to TRBD1. The germline gives CDR1 MNHNS, CDR2 SASEGT. CDR3 length: 16 amino acids. Unmatched junction bases numbered 13, after V lost 7 bases and J lost 4 bases. CDR3 protein: CASNPTRDRGGYEQYF. CDR3 DNA: TGTGCCAGCAATCCTACCAGGGACAGGGGAGGGTACGAGCAGTACTTC.

The genes are TRBV28 and TRBJ2-7, with D tentatively TRBD2 (5 bases). V lost 4 bases to trimming and J lost 6 bases, with 22 bases between them. Germline V gene sequence: CDR1 MDHEN, CDR2 SYDVKM. The CDR3 is 16 amino acids. CDR3 sequence: CASSSHDAGPYGEQYF. In DNA, the CDR3 is TGTGCCAGCAGTTCTCATGACGCGGGCCCTTACGGCGAGCAGTACTTC.

This clonotype has a handful of counts. Its ends do not fully match the called genes, so a read error is possible. V usage is TRBV19 and J usage is TRBJ1-1, with TRBD1 as a possible D gene (5 bases). Germline values: CDR1 LNHDA, CDR2 SQIVND (reference sequence). This CDR3 is built from 14 residues. DNA for the CDR3: TGTGCCAGTAGTATCCGACAGACGAACGCTGAAGCTTTCTTT. It translates to CASSIRQTNAEAFF.

The V call is TRBV12-3 or TRBV12-4, the J call TRBJ1-1; D not resolved. The V end lost 6 bases, the J end lost 7 bases, and 12 bases lay between the germline ends. The CDR3 spans 12 residues. The CDR3, as DNA: TGTGCCAGCAGCCGGGGTTGGTTTGAAGCTTTCTTT. Amino acids: CASSRGWFEAFF.

About this clonotype: One end of the junction varies from germline; a read error may be responsible. The chain employs TRBV20-1 and TRBJ2-2; possibly TRBD2 for D (5 bases). The CDR3 is 11 amino acids. Germline values: CDR1 DFQATT, CDR2 SNEGSKA (reference sequence). The CDR3 bases are TGCAGTGCTAGTGCCTCCGGGGATCTGTTTTTT. It is translated as CSASASGDLFF.

In this sample, this clonotype turned up many times. The V gene is TRBV28, the J gene TRBJ2-4; weak D call: TRBD2 (5 bases). Germline loops: CDR1 MDHEN, CDR2 SYDVKM. The CDR3 loop spans 14 amino acids. Trimming cost V 7 bases and J 0 bases, with 10 bases left between them. CDR3 DNA sequence: TGTGCCAGCATCGGCGGGTTAGCCAAAAACATTCAGTACTTC. Its translation is CASIGGLAKNIQYF. Full variable domain (outside the CDR3, taken from reference TRBV28 and TRBJ2-4): DVKVTQSSRYLVKRTGEKVFLECVQDMDHENMFWYRQDPGLGLRLIYFSYDVKMKEKGDIPEGYSVSREKKERFSLILESASTNQTSMYLCASIGGLAKNIQYFGAGTRLSVL.

The chain employs TRBV5-1 and TRBJ1-1, with D possibly being TRBD1 (6 bases). The CDR3 sequence is 16 residues long. Germline V lookup: CDR1 SGHRS, CDR2 YFSETQ. V was pared by 4 bases and J by 1 base, with 17 bases between. The CDR3 region is CASSPAQGFRNTEAFF. CDR3 in DNA: TGCGCCAGCAGCCCTGCCCAGGGGTTTAGGAACACTGAAGCTTTCTTT.

This clonotype was counted ten times or more. The chain uses TRBV12-3 or TRBV12-4 and TRBJ2-7; D gene unclear. The CDR3 is 13 amino acids. Trimming removed 5 bases at V and 2 bases at J, with 10 bases between. The CDR3 loop is CASSMGQTYEQYF. DNA of the CDR3: TGTGCCAGCAGTATGGGCCAAACCTACGAGCAGTACTTC.

This clonotype was found many times. This rearrangement joins TRBV5-1 to TRBJ2-7; TRBD2 agrees at 8 bases. The CDR3 consists of 18 residues. Germline V gene data show CDR1 as SGHRS and CDR2 as YFSETQ. With V trimmed by 1 base and J by 5 bases, 17 bases remained unmatched. This chain's CDR3 is CASSLSIIRGGRNHEQYF. The CDR3 DNA is TGCGCCAGCAGCTTGTCTATCATTCGTGGCGGGAGGAACCACGAGCAGTACTTC.